The next 7 T cell receptor beta chains were all read from a single sample in a study of vaccination effects on CD4 cells after COVID-19. The culture ran for roughly ten days before CD4+ T cells were isolated. Participants completed two doses of the BNT162b2 or mRNA-1273 vaccine. Profiling relied on immunoSEQ multiplex PCR, and the TCRdb table lists in-frame clones only, not all of them. Of about 66,000 clones in the sample, more than 60% were seen once. Their antigen targets remain unknown. This sample comprised CD4+ T cells from PBMCs cultured without peptide, obtained after COVID-19 vaccination. The receptors stem from a human donor who received a COVID-19 vaccine.

CDR3 nucleotides: TGTGCCAGCTCCACCTCACTCACAGATACGCAGTATTTT. This codes for CASSTSLTDTQYF. The J gene is TRBJ2-3, the V gene TRBV18; D uncertain. V was trimmed by 6 bases and J by 2 bases, leaving 9 bases between them. The CDR3 length is 13 residues. CDR1 is KGHSH and CDR2 is LQKENI in the germline V gene. Combining the CDR3 with reference TRBV18 and TRBJ2-3 gives the whole variable domain NAGVMQNPRHLVRRRGQEARLRCSPMKGHSHVYWYRQLPEEGLKFMVYLQKENIIDESGMPKERFSAEFPKEGPSILRIQQVVRGDSAAYFCASSTSLTDTQYFGPGTRLTVL.

The rearrangement uses TRBV21-1 and TRBJ2-5; the D call of TRBD1 is as the table states it, not checked on the DNA. TRBV21-1 corresponds to a pseudogene. The CDR3 runs 13 residues. The DNA for the CDR3 is TGTGCCAGCAGCAAAGAATCAGGGTCGACCCAGTACTTC. Translating it yields CASSKESGSTQYF.

The chain is built from TRBV5-6 and TRBJ1-6; D remains unclear. The CDR3 is 14 residues long. Germline CDR1 reads SGHDT; CDR2 reads YYEEEE. Trimming removed 2 bases at V and 5 bases at J, with 8 bases between. CDR3 in amino acids: CASSFRQHNSPLHF. The CDR3 nucleotides are TGTGCCAGCAGCTTTCGGCAGCATAATTCACCCCTCCACTTT.

The chain carries TRBV7-2 and TRBJ1-1; maybe TRBD1 (5 bases). The CDR3 is made up of 15 amino acids. Germline CDR1 SGHTA, CDR2 FQGNSA. V gave up 1 base and J gave up 1 base, with 10 bases separating them. This chain's CDR3 is CASSLVPGQNTEAFF. The CDR3 nucleotides read TGTGCCAGCAGCTTAGTCCCTGGACAGAACACTGAAGCTTTCTTT.

The chain combines TRBV7-9 with TRBJ1-3; D not certain. V was cut by 1 base and J by 1 base, with 8 bases left in between. This CDR3 has 15 amino acids. Germline CDR1 and CDR2: SEHNR and FQNEAQ (reference sequence). CDR3: CASSLVGGSGNTIYF. CDR3 nucleotide sequence: TGTGCCAGCAGCTTAGTGGGAGGGTCTGGAAACACCATATATTTT. The complete variable domain, with remaining parts taken from reference TRBV7-9 and TRBJ1-3, reads DTGVSQNPRHKITKRGQNVTFRCDPISEHNRLYWYRQTLGQGPEFLTYFQNEAQLEKSRLLSDRFSAERPKGSFSTLEIQRTEQGDSAMYLCASSLVGGSGNTIYFGEGSWLTVV.

In its sample, this clone was seen a few times. This chain uses TRBV3-1 (or the pseudogene TRBV3-2) with TRBJ1-2; D is unclear. The germline V gene encodes CDR1 LGHDT and CDR2 YNNKEL (reference sequence). The V end was cut by 5 bases, the J end by 8 bases, with 12 bases between. The CDR3 is 12 residues long. The CDR3 is CASSVARGGYTF. The CDR3, as DNA: TGTGCCAGCAGCGTGGCGCGGGGAGGCTACACCTTC.

The chain links TRBV7-2 to TRBJ1-5; D unresolved. CDR1 SGHTA and CDR2 FQGNSA come from the germline V gene. V gave up 5 bases and J gave up 4 bases, with 12 bases separating them. The CDR3 length is 14 residues. The CDR3 region is CASSPNAVNQPQHF. The CDR3 nucleotides are TGTGCCAGCAGCCCCAACGCAGTAAATCAGCCCCAGCATTTT. The complete variable domain, with remaining parts taken from reference TRBV7-2 and TRBJ1-5, reads GAGVSQSPSNKVTEKGKDVELRCDPISGHTALYWYRQSLGQGLEFLIYFQGNSAPDKSGLPSDRFSAERTGGSVSTLTIQRTQQEDSAVYLCASSPNAVNQPQHFGDGTRLSIL.